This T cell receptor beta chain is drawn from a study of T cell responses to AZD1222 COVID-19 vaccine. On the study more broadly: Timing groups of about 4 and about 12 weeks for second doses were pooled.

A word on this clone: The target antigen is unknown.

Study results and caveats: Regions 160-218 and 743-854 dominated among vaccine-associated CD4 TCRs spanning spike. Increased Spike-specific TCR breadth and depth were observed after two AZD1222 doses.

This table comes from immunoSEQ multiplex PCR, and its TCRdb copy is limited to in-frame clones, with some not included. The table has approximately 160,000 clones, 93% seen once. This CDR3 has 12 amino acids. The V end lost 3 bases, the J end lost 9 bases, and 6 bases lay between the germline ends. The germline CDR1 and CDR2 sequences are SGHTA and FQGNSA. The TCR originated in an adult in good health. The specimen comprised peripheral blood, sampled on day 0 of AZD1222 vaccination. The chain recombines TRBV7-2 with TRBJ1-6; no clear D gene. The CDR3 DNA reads TGTGCCAGCAGCTTGGTAGGTTCACCCCTCCACTTT. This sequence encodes CASSLVGSPLHF.